These 25 T cell receptor beta chains share one sample of origin, sequenced in a study of beta chain features in type 1 diabetes. Since all of the isolated RNA was reverse transcribed, expressed TCRB transcripts were what got sequenced. Clones were read by immunoSEQ multiplex PCR, and TCRdb kept only the in-frame ones, dropping some. The sample contains roughly 300,000 clones, 7.5% to 9% of which appear only once. Sequencing used central memory CD4+ T cells from blood. These receptors came from a woman between 18 and 29 years old in good health.

This clone has a handful of counts. The rearrangement links TRBV5-5 to TRBJ1-5, with no clear D. Germline CDR1 reads SGHKS; CDR2 reads YYEKEE (reference sequence). The V end lost 2 bases, the J end lost 5 bases, and 14 bases lay between the germline ends. CDR3 length: 15 residues. The CDR3 reads CASSFSSGGDQPQHF. In DNA form, the CDR3 reads TGTGCCAGCAGCTTTAGTAGTGGCGGGGATCAGCCCCAGCATTTT.

There are a few counts of this clone. Other DNA variants within this sample encode the same CDR3. The V and J genes are TRBV5-4 and TRBJ2-7, with 8 nucleotides matching TRBD1. The germline CDR1 and CDR2 sequences are SGHNT and YYREEE (reference sequence). CDR3 length equals 13 residues. V was pared by 5 bases and J by 7 bases, with 8 bases of the junction left unmatched. In DNA, the CDR3 is TGTGCCAGCAGAAGACAGGGGAAGGCGGAGCAGTACTTC. Translating it yields CASRRQGKAEQYF.

The V gene is TRBV9, the J gene TRBJ1-1, with D possibly TRBD1 on 5 matching bases. Trimming shortened V by 0 bases and J by 0 bases, and 9 bases separated the two germline ends. The CDR3 covers 15 residues. The V gene's germline CDR1 is SGDLS and CDR2 YYNGEE. DNA for the CDR3: TGTGCCAGCAGCGTAGTGTCAGGGATGAACACTGAAGCTTTCTTT. Translation: CASSVVSGMNTEAFF.

V usage is TRBV23-1 and J usage is TRBJ2-5; TRBD1 matches 11 bases. TRBV23-1 is an open reading frame, and its role is uncertain. Unmatched junction bases numbered 2, after V lost 0 bases and J lost 5 bases. The CDR3 is 15 residues long. CDR3 residues: CASSQSDRGLETQYF. The CDR3 coding sequence is TGCGCCAGCAGTCAATCGGACAGGGGGCTCGAGACCCAGTACTTC.

A few counts support this clone. V is TRBV5-1 and J is TRBJ2-1; TRBD2 matches at 7 bases. CDR3 size: 12 residues. Germline V CDR1 and CDR2: SGHRS, YFSETQ. The J segment lost 12 bases and the V segment lost 3 bases, leaving 6 bases of the junction unmatched. CDR3 protein: CASSSGTTSQFF. The CDR3 nucleotides are TGCGCCAGCAGCTCGGGGACTACATCGCAGTTCTTC.

The genes are TRBV2 and TRBJ2-4, with D uncertain. Trimming cost V 1 base and J 9 bases, with 13 bases left between them. Germline V lookup: CDR1 SNHLY, CDR2 FYNNEI. The CDR3 runs 14 residues. In DNA, the CDR3 is TGTGCCAGCAGTGAAGGAACCCTAACGGGCATTCAGTACTTC. Protein: CASSEGTLTGIQYF.

A few counts support this clone. V usage is TRBV29-1 and J usage is TRBJ2-1; the D gene is possibly TRBD2 (6 bases). The CDR3 is 12 residues long. V was cut by 7 bases and J by 9 bases, with 16 bases left in between. The germline V gene has CDR1 SQVTM and CDR2 ANQGSEA. CDR3 loop: CSATSHGGEQFF. The CDR3 DNA reads TGCAGCGCAACGTCACACGGGGGTGAGCAGTTCTTC.

The genes are TRBV7-3 and TRBJ2-7; 7 bases line up with TRBD2. In germline, CDR1 is SGHTA, CDR2 FQGTGA. The CDR3 is made up of 15 amino acids. Trimming removed 3 bases from V and 2 bases from J; junction bases left unmatched: 7. CDR3 DNA sequence: TGTGCCAGCAGCTTCGACGCTAGCGGTGCCTACGAGCAGTACTTC. Translation gives CASSFDASGAYEQYF.

This clone has a handful of counts. The chain joins TRBV20-1 to TRBJ1-2; D is uncertain. Germline V CDR1 and CDR2: DFQATT, SNEGSKA (reference sequence). The germline V and J ends were trimmed by 5 bases and 7 bases, with 11 bases remaining between them. This CDR3 has 11 residues. For the CDR3, the DNA is TGCAGTGCTCAGGATGCCGCTGGCTACACCTTC. It encodes CSAQDAAGYTF.

The sample holds a few counts of this clone. This chain uses TRBV28 with TRBJ2-7; possible D gene TRBD2, 5 bases. The CDR3 runs 12 residues. The V end lost 8 bases, the J end lost 0 bases, and 8 bases lay between the germline ends. CDR1 MDHEN and CDR2 SYDVKM come from the germline V gene. The CDR3 is CASVRGSYEQYF. The CDR3 DNA reads TGTGCCAGCGTCCGGGGCTCCTACGAGCAGTACTTC.

The rearrangement links TRBV6-4 to TRBJ2-2; no definite D call. V lost 5 bases and J lost 6, with 10 bases in between. The CDR3 is 13 residues long. Germline assignment: CDR1 MRHNA and CDR2 SNTAGT. The CDR3 DNA reads as TGTGCCAGCAGTCCCGAATCCTCCGGGGAGCTGTTTTTT. Amino acids: CASSPESSGELFF.

The chain uses TRBV7-2 and TRBJ2-7; a weak D match, TRBD2 (5 bases). V gave up 5 bases and J gave up 3 bases, with 8 bases separating them. The germline CDR1 and CDR2 sequences are SGHTA and FQGNSA. The CDR3 covers 12 residues. CDR3 DNA sequence: TGTGCCAGCAGCCCGACTAACTACGAGCAGTACTTC. Protein sequence: CASSPTNYEQYF.

The chain has TRBV5-6 and TRBJ2-7; D is ambiguous. CDR1 and CDR2 from the germline V gene are SGHDT and YYEEEE. V gave up 4 bases and J gave up 7 bases, with 24 bases separating them. The CDR3 has 16 residues. The CDR3, as DNA: TGTGCCAGCAGCCCCCGCATTAAGGGAAACGGCCAGGAGCAGTACTTC. Its translation: CASSPRIKGNGQEQYF.

This clone showed up just once. Being one base from a much bigger clone, this may be a read error. V usage is TRBV11-1 and J usage is TRBJ2-7, with D maybe TRBD2 (5 bases). Germline V CDR1 and CDR2: SGHAT, FQDESV (reference sequence). The length of the CDR3 is 14 residues. Trimming cost V 3 bases and J 7 bases, with 16 bases left between them. The CDR3 region is CASSFSRAPREQYF. In DNA form, the CDR3 reads TGTGCCAGCAGCTTTTCGCGGGCCCCTAGAGAGCAGTACTTC. The complete variable domain, with remaining parts taken from reference TRBV11-1 and TRBJ2-7, reads EAEVAQSPRYKITEKSQAVAFWCDPISGHATLYWYRQILGQGPELLVQFQDESVVDDSQLPKDRFSAERLKGVDSTLKIQPAELGDSAMYLCASSFSRAPREQYFGPGTRLTVT.

This clone was detected only a few times. The chain joins TRBV11-1 to TRBJ2-1; no clear D gene. The V end was cut by 2 bases, the J end by 2 bases, with 13 bases between. This CDR3 spans 16 amino acids. Germline CDR1 SGHAT, CDR2 FQDESV (reference sequence). The CDR3 region has the DNA TGTGCCAGCAGCTTAACCCGGTACCTCCCCTACAATGAGCAGTTCTTC. Residues: CASSLTRYLPYNEQFF.

Only a few counts were recorded for this clone. This chain uses TRBV18 with TRBJ2-7; 7 positions agree with TRBD1. From germline, CDR1 is KGHSH and CDR2 LQKENI. Losses at the gene ends were 4 bases for V and 6 bases for J; bases not matched to a gene: 12. This CDR3 spans 15 amino acids. The CDR3 sequence: CASSLTASTGIEQYF. The DNA for the CDR3 is TGTGCCAGCTCACTTACTGCCTCGACAGGGATCGAGCAGTACTTC.

This clone was counted many times. Other DNA sequences in this specimen translate into the identical CDR3. The chain has TRBV7-2 and TRBJ2-7; D is unclear. The CDR3 sequence is 11 residues long. The germline V and J ends were trimmed by 5 bases and 3 bases, with 5 bases remaining between them. Germline assignment: CDR1 SGHTA and CDR2 FQGNSA. CDR3 sequence: CASSAHYEQYF. The CDR3 DNA reads TGTGCCAGCAGCGCCCACTACGAGCAGTACTTC.

The sample holds a few counts of this clone. V gene TRBV6-6 combines with J gene TRBJ2-1; D is possibly TRBD2 (6 bases). This CDR3 comprises 15 residues. The germline V and J ends were trimmed by 6 bases and 7 bases, with 19 bases remaining between them. Germline loops: CDR1 MNHNY, CDR2 SVGAGI (reference sequence). The CDR3 bases are TGTGCCAGCAGCCTCCTTCCGGGAGCACAGAATGAGCAGTTCTTC. This encodes CASSLLPGAQNEQFF.

This clone appeared a few times. The rearrangement uses TRBV11-2 and TRBJ2-1; 11 bases map to TRBD2. The CDR3 is made up of 16 amino acids. Per germline, CDR1 SGHAT and CDR2 FQNNGV. V lost 1 base to trimming and J lost 4 bases; unmatched junction nucleotides: 3. The CDR3 sequence is CASSLGIAGGYNEQFF. DNA of the CDR3: TGTGCCAGCAGCTTAGGGATAGCGGGAGGGTACAATGAGCAGTTCTTC. Complete variable domain (other parts from reference TRBV11-2 and TRBJ2-1): EAGVAQSPRYKIIEKRQSVAFWCNPISGHATLYWYQQILGQGPKLLIQFQNNGVVDDSQLPKDRFSAERLKGVDSTLKIQPAKLEDSAVYLCASSLGIAGGYNEQFFGPGTRLTVL.

This clone was counted many times. This chain uses TRBV10-3 with TRBJ2-6; D not resolved. This CDR3 spans 12 amino acids. Germline CDR1 and CDR2: ENHRY and SYGVKD. V was shortened by 8 bases and J by 4 bases, with 6 bases between the two germline ends. The CDR3 spells CAIRGGANVLTF. The CDR3, as DNA: TGTGCCATCCGAGGAGGGGCCAACGTCCTGACTTTC.

This clone was counted between two and nine times. The J gene is TRBJ1-1, the V gene TRBV28, with D possibly matching TRBD1 (5 bases). Per germline, CDR1 MDHEN and CDR2 SYDVKM. Trimming removed 2 bases at V and 7 bases at J, with 11 bases between. The length of the CDR3 is 13 residues. The CDR3: CASSLPGPYEAFF. The DNA for the CDR3 is TGTGCCAGCAGTTTACCGGGACCGTATGAAGCTTTCTTT.

This clone was recorded a few times. The chain recombines TRBV11-2 with TRBJ2-1; D remains unclear. The CDR3 covers 15 residues. Trimming left V 5 bases short and J 2 bases short, with 13 bases between. Germline CDR1 and CDR2: SGHAT and FQNNGV. As DNA, the CDR3 is TGTGCCAGCAGCGGGTCGGTAGGCCCCTACAATGAGCAGTTCTTC. Protein product: CASSGSVGPYNEQFF.

This clone was observed a few times. The chain links TRBV2 to TRBJ2-1, with no clear D. Germline V gene sequence: CDR1 SNHLY, CDR2 FYNNEI. This CDR3 is built from 15 residues. Trimming took 6 bases from V and 4 from J, leaving 16 bases between them. CDR3 coding DNA: TGTGCCAGCAGCGCCCTCGACACAACTTACAATGAGCAGTTCTTC. It is translated as CASSALDTTYNEQFF.

This clone has a handful of counts. CDR3 nucleotides: TGTGCCAGCAGTAGTGGAAGTGCGGGAGACTCTAATGAGCAGTTCTTC. This sequence encodes CASSSGSAGDSNEQFF. J is TRBJ2-1 and V is TRBV6-6, with TRBD2 matching 7 bases. Trimming at V came to 5 bases and at J to 7 bases, leaving 14 bases not matched to a gene. This CDR3 is 16 amino acids long. CDR1 is MNHNY, CDR2 SVGAGI, per germline (reference sequence).

A few counts support this clone. This rearrangement joins TRBV6-5 to TRBJ2-7, with D uncertain. Trimming stripped 1 base from V and 6 bases from J, with 4 bases between. CDR1 is MNHEY, CDR2 SVGAGI, per germline. CDR3 length: 11 residues. In DNA, the CDR3 is TGTGCCAGCAGTTACTACCGCGAGCAGTACTTC. The encoded protein is CASSYYREQYF.